The 26 T cell receptor beta chains below all came from one sample that was sequenced in a study of blood T cell repertoires in COVID-19 (dated by TCRdb to the early 2020s). The protocol used for the library was the immunoSEQ multiplex PCR assay. As stored in TCRdb, this immuneACCESS dataset retains in-frame rearrangements with V and J assigned. A fraction of the clones does not appear; measured against another copy, unresolved V genes explain less than half of the discrepancy, and the remainder lacks a known reason. The sample includes 250,000 to 400,000 clones, with 85% observed a single time. About 1.9% of the sample is held by the ten biggest clonotypes. Input material: PBMCs or T cells enriched from blood (not recorded which). These receptors came from a woman in her twenties or thirties who had been exposed to COVID-19.

The rearrangement uses TRBV12-3 or TRBV12-4 and TRBJ1-2; tentative D call: TRBD1 (5 bases). Deletions cut 1 base from V and 8 bases from J, with 11 bases between. The CDR3 runs to 13 residues. The CDR3 loop is CASSLGGGRGYTF. CDR3 DNA: TGTGCCAGCAGTTTAGGGGGGGGAAGGGGCTACACCTTC.

The V gene is TRBV9, the J gene TRBJ2-1; TRBD2 agrees at 10 bases. CDR1 is SGDLS, CDR2 YYNGEE, per germline. V was clipped by 0 bases and J by 11 bases; unmatched bases: 5. The CDR3 covers 14 residues. The CDR3: CASSVVPSGRQQFF. CDR3 nucleotides: TGTGCCAGCAGCGTAGTTCCTAGCGGGAGACAGCAGTTCTTC.

CDR3 coding DNA: TGTGCCAGCAGCCCTGGGCAGGGAGGGTACAATCAGCCCCAGCATTTT. Protein product: CASSPGQGGYNQPQHF. The chain uses TRBV7-9 and TRBJ1-5, with D maybe TRBD1 (5 bases). CDR1 and CDR2 from the germline V gene are SEHNR and FQNEAQ (reference sequence). The V end lost 5 bases, the J end lost 3 bases, and 17 bases lay between the germline ends. The CDR3 is 16 amino acids.

This clone is a singleton in its sample. The chain joins TRBV5-1 to TRBJ2-7, with D uncertain. Germline lookup yields CDR1 SGHRS and CDR2 YFSETQ. The CDR3 is 12 residues long. V lost 4 bases and J lost 3, with 8 bases in between. Here the CDR3 DNA reads TGCGCCAGCAGCGTCGACAACTACGAGCAGTACTTC. The encoded protein is CASSVDNYEQYF.

The V call is TRBV5-1, the J call TRBJ1-4; D may be TRBD1 (5 bases). CDR3 length: 15 residues. V lost 1 base to trimming and J lost 0 bases, with 7 bases between them. Per the germline V gene, CDR1 is SGHRS and CDR2 is YFSETQ. The DNA for the CDR3 is TGCGCCAGCAGCTTGAGGGGTCCAACTAATGAAAAACTGTTTTTT. It translates to CASSLRGPTNEKLFF.

This clone was observed once. CDR3 sequence (DNA): TGTGCCAGCAGTTTATTAGCGGAAAAACTGTTTTTT. Amino acid sequence: CASSLLAEKLFF. The J gene is TRBJ1-4, the V gene TRBV28; no definite D call. Germline V gene data show CDR1 as MDHEN and CDR2 as SYDVKM. Between the trimmed V and J ends, which lost 1 base and 8 bases, there was a span of 5 bases. The CDR3 spans 12 residues.

This chain connects TRBV27 to TRBJ2-7; tentatively, D is TRBD2 (6 bases). The CDR3 runs to 14 residues. Trimming shortened V by 4 bases and J by 3 bases, and 13 bases separated the two germline ends. Germline CDR1 and CDR2: MNHEY and SMNVEV (reference sequence). In DNA form, the CDR3 reads TGTGCCAGCAGTTCGCGGGACGGATACTACGAGCAGTACTTC. This gives the protein CASSSRDGYYEQYF.

The chain uses TRBV6-5 and TRBJ1-1, with D unresolved. Germline CDR1 is MNHEY and CDR2 is SVGAGI. CDR3 length: 14 amino acids. Trimming cost V 4 bases and J 5 bases, with 14 bases left between them. The CDR3 spells CASSSAWGVTEAFF. Written as DNA, the CDR3 is TGTGCCAGCAGTTCGGCATGGGGAGTAACTGAAGCTTTCTTT.

The V call is TRBV5-6, the J call TRBJ1-4; D gene ambiguous. The CDR3 sequence is 14 residues long. V lost 0 bases to trimming and J lost 5 bases, with 8 bases between them. CDR1 is SGHDT, CDR2 YYEEEE, per germline. The CDR3 DNA reads TGTGCCAGCAGCTTGGGAGGTTCCAATGAAAAACTGTTTTTT. Translation gives CASSLGGSNEKLFF.

A word on this clone: An end of the junction does not agree with germline; a read error may underlie this. This same CDR3 is encoded by further DNA sequences in the sample. The V call is TRBV14, the J call TRBJ2-7; 14 bases fit TRBD2. The CDR3 loop spans 20 amino acids. CDR1 is SGHDN and CDR2 is FVKESK in the germline V gene. CDR3 region: CASSLTPGLAGARSSYEQYF. The DNA for the CDR3 is TGTGCCAGCAGCCTGACCCCGGGACTAGCGGGAGCTCGTAGCTCCTACGAGCAATACTTC. The entire variable domain, with the rest obtained from reference TRBV14 and TRBJ2-7, is as follows: EAGVTQFPSHSVIEKGQTVTLRCDPISGHDNLYWYRRVMGKEIKFLLHFVKESKQDESGMPNNRFLAERTGGTYSTLKVQPAELEDSGVYFCASSLTPGLAGARSSYEQYFGPGTRLTVT.

This chain connects TRBV12-3 or TRBV12-4 to TRBJ1-4, with 7 positions matching TRBD1. The CDR3 is made up of 13 amino acids. Trimming took 6 bases from V and 7 from J; bases not matched to a gene: 5. CDR3 loop: CASRDAGGEKLFF. In DNA, the CDR3 is TGTGCCAGCAGGGACGCAGGGGGTGAAAAACTGTTTTTT.

The CDR3 nucleotides read TGTGCCAGCAGGACTAGCGGGGGGTACGAGCAGTACTTC. Translating it yields CASRTSGGYEQYF. The chain has TRBV6-5 and TRBJ2-7; 13 bases are a match to TRBD2. The J segment lost 4 bases and the V segment lost 6 bases, leaving 0 bases of the junction unmatched. Germline CDR1 reads MNHEY; CDR2 reads SVGAGI. This CDR3 spans 13 amino acids.

V is TRBV10-3 and J is TRBJ2-2, with 10 bases that match TRBD1. The trim removed 7 bases at V and 1 base at J, leaving 6 bases unmatched. CDR1 and CDR2 from the germline V gene are ENHRY and SYGVKD. This CDR3 is built from 16 residues. DNA for the CDR3: TGTGCCATCATGGCCAGGGACAGGGGGAACACCGGGGAGCTGTTTTTT. Translated, it gives CAIMARDRGNTGELFF.

The genes are TRBV28 and TRBJ1-5; TRBD1 is a possible D gene (5 bases). Trimming removed 3 bases from V and 0 bases from J, with 12 bases in between. CDR3 length: 16 amino acids. Germline V gene lookup returns CDR1 MDHEN and CDR2 SYDVKM. The CDR3 bases are TGTGCCAGCAGTTTGCGGGGCCCTTATAGCAATCAGCCCCAGCATTTT. It encodes CASSLRGPYSNQPQHF.

The V gene is TRBV9, the J gene TRBJ2-5; 12 bases agree with TRBD1. The CDR3 is made up of 16 amino acids. The germline V gene encodes CDR1 SGDLS and CDR2 YYNGEE. Germline trimming cut 4 bases from V and 3 bases from J; bases unmatched to any gene: 7. CDR3 sequence: CASSIRDRGPEETQYF. The CDR3 DNA sequence: TGTGCCAGCAGCATCCGGGACAGGGGGCCGGAAGAGACCCAGTACTTC. The full variable domain, in which reference TRBV9 and TRBJ2-5 provide the parts outside the CDR3, is DSGVTQTPKHLITATGQRVTLRCSPRSGDLSVYWYQQSLDQGLQFLIQYYNGEERAKGNILERFSAQQFPDLHSELNLSSLELGDSALYFCASSIRDRGPEETQYFGPGTRLLVL.

The chain uses TRBV28 and TRBJ1-2; 10 bases align to TRBD1. From germline, CDR1 is MDHEN and CDR2 SYDVKM. The CDR3 consists of 14 residues. The V gene end was trimmed by 6 bases and the J gene end by 3 bases; junction bases not matched to a gene: 4. The CDR3 nucleotides are TGTGCCAGCAGCCAAGGGACAGGGGACTATGGCTACACCTTC. Protein: CASSQGTGDYGYTF.

This chain links TRBV4-1 with TRBJ1-5; D is perhaps TRBD1 (5 bases). Germline lookup yields CDR1 MGHRA and CDR2 YSYEKL. V was shortened by 0 bases and J by 3 bases, with 12 bases between the two germline ends. This CDR3 is built from 16 residues. DNA for the CDR3: TGCGCCAGCAGCCAAGACCAGGGCAGCCCCAATCAGCCCCAGCATTTT. It encodes CASSQDQGSPNQPQHF.

The chain joins TRBV14 to TRBJ1-2; the D is unclear. Trimming cost V 1 base and J 5 bases, with 20 bases left between them. The CDR3 is 17 residues long. The germline gives CDR1 SGHDN, CDR2 FVKESK. In nucleotides, the CDR3 is TGTGCCAGCAGCCAAGTATTTAGGAGCTCCGCGAATTATGGCTACACCTTC. Translation gives CASSQVFRSSANYGYTF.

The chain is built from TRBV4-1 and TRBJ1-1; a weak D match, TRBD1 (6 bases). The CDR3 length is 15 residues. With 5 bases removed from V and 2 bases from J, the gap between germline ends came to 15 bases. The germline CDR1 and CDR2 sequences are MGHRA and YSYEKL. In nucleotides, the CDR3 is TGCGCCAGCAGCGGATTACAGGGCAGAAACACTGAAGCTTTCTTT. Translating it yields CASSGLQGRNTEAFF.

The chain is built from TRBV2 and TRBJ2-7, with 13 bases aligning to TRBD2. The germline V gene has CDR1 SNHLY and CDR2 FYNNEI. CDR3 size: 15 residues. With 6 bases clipped from V and 1 base from J, the junction kept 3 bases outside the gene matches. In nucleotides, the CDR3 is TGTGCCAGCAGCGTACTAGCGGGAGGGTCCTACGAGCAGTACTTC. Its protein is CASSVLAGGSYEQYF.

The rearrangement joins TRBV6-5 to TRBJ2-2; D is uncertain. Trimming removed 6 bases at V and 6 bases at J, with 8 bases between. CDR1 is MNHEY, CDR2 SVGAGI, per germline. This CDR3 has 12 amino acids. The CDR3 is CASSRGSGELFF. CDR3 DNA: TGTGCCAGCAGCCGAGGCTCCGGGGAGCTGTTTTTT.

The chain uses TRBV3-1 (or the pseudogene TRBV3-2) and TRBJ2-2; TRBD2 aligns across 14 bases. V shed 4 bases and J 13 bases; nucleotides not matched to a gene: 11. The CDR3 contains 16 residues. Germline values: CDR1 LGHDT, CDR2 YNNKEL (reference sequence). CDR3 nucleotide sequence: TGTGCCAGCAGCCCACCGGGACTAGCGGGAGTGTGGGGGCTGTTTTTT. This encodes CASSPPGLAGVWGLFF.

The chain has TRBV9 and TRBJ2-2; 9 bases map to TRBD2. Germline loops: CDR1 SGDLS, CDR2 YYNGEE. The junction had 2 bases not matched to a gene; V was cut back by 0 bases and J by 5 bases. The CDR3 length is 15 residues. In DNA form, the CDR3 reads TGTGCCAGCAGCGTAGACACTAGCGGGACCGGGGAGCTGTTTTTT. Translating it yields CASSVDTSGTGELFF.

The chain is built from TRBV15 and TRBJ1-5; weak D call: TRBD1 (6 bases). V lost 1 base to trimming and J lost 7 bases, with 14 bases between them. This CDR3 region has 15 residues. The V gene's germline CDR1 is LNHNV and CDR2 YYDKDF (reference sequence). The CDR3 DNA is TGTGCCACCAGCAGAGGTTCTACAGGGCCGCAGCCCCAGCATTTT. This gives the protein CATSRGSTGPQPQHF. The whole variable domain, remainder taken from reference TRBV15 and TRBJ1-5, is DAMVIQNPRYQVTQFGKPVTLSCSQTLNHNVMYWYQQKSSQAPKLLFHYYDKDFNNEADTPDNFQSRRPNTSFCFLDIRSPGLGDTAMYLCATSRGSTGPQPQHFGDGTRLSIL.

The chain carries TRBV28 and TRBJ1-3; D possibly corresponds to TRBD1 (5 bases). Germline V lookup: CDR1 MDHEN, CDR2 SYDVKM. The ends were cut back, 1 base at V and 0 bases at J, with 10 bases in the middle. This CDR3 region has 16 residues. The CDR3 loop is CASSLFQGTSGNTIYF. The CDR3 coding sequence is TGTGCCAGCAGTTTATTCCAGGGTACCTCTGGAAACACCATATATTTT.

This clone has more than one count but fewer than ten. This chain links TRBV28 with TRBJ1-5; D is perhaps TRBD1 (5 bases). Germline loops: CDR1 MDHEN, CDR2 SYDVKM. The CDR3 contains 15 residues. Trimming left V 2 bases short and J 3 bases short, with 11 bases between. The CDR3 sequence: CASSLQVRANQPQHF. CDR3 DNA sequence: TGTGCCAGCAGTTTACAGGTCAGGGCCAATCAGCCCCAGCATTTT.